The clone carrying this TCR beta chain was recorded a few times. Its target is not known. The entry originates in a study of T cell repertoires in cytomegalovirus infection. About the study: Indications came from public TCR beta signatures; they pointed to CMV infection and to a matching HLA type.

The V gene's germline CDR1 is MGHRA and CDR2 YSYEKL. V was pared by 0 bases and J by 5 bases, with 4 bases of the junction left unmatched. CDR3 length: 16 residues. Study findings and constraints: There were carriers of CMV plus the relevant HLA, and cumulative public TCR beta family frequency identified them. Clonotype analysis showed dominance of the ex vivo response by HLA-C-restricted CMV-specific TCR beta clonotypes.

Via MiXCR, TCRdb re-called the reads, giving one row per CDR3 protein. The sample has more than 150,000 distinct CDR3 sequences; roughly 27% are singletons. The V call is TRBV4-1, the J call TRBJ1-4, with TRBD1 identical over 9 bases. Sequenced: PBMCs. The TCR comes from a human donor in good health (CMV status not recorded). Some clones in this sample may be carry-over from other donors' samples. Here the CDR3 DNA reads TGCGCCAGCAGCCAAGATGGGGGGACAGGGAATGAAAAACTGTTTTTT. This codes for CASSQDGGTGNEKLFF.